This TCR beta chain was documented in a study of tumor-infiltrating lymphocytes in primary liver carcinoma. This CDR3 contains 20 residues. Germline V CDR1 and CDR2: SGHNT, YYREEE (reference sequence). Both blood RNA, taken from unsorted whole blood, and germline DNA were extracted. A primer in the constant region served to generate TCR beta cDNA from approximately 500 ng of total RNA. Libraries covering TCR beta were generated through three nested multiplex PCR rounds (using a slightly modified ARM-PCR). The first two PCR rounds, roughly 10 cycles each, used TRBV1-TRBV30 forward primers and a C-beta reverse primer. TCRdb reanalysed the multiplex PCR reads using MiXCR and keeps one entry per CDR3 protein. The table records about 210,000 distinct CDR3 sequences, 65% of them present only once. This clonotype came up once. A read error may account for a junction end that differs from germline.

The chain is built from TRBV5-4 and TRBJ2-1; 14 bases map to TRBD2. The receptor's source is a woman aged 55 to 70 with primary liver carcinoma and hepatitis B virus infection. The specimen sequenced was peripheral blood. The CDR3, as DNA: TGTGCCAACAGCCGCTATACGACTAGCGGGAGGGCCTTAAGTCCAACTGAGCAGTTCTTC. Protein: CANSRYTTSGRALSPTEQFF.